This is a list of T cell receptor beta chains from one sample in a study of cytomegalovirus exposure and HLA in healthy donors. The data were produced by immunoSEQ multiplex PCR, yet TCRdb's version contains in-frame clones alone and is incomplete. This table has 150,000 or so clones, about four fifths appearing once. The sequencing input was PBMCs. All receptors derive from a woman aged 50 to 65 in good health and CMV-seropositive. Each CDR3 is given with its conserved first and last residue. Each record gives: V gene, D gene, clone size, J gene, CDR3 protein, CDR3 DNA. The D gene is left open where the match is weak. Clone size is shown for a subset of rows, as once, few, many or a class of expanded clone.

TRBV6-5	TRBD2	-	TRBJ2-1	CASSYSTSGVGGEQFF	TGTGCCAGCAGTTACTCGACGAGCGGGGTGGGCGGTGAGCAGTTCTTC
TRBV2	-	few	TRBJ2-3	CASSEEGPRGGQYRSTDTQYF	TGTGCCAGCAGTGAAGAGGGGCCTAGAGGAGGGCAGTATCGTAGCACAGATACGCAGTATTTT
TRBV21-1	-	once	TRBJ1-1	CASSKVSVMRTEAFF	TGTGCCAGCAGCAAAGTTTCGGTAATGAGAACTGAAGCTTTCTTT
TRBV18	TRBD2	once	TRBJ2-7	CASSPVAGGGEQYF	TGTGCCAGCTCACCAGTAGCGGGAGGGGGAGAGCAGTACTTC
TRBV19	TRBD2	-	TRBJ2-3	CASSLAGLTDTQYF	TGTGCCAGTAGCCTAGCGGGCCTCACAGATACGCAGTATTTT
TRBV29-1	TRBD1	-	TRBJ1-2	CSVGNRGRGYGYTF	TGCAGCGTTGGAAACAGGGGACGGGGCTATGGCTACACCTTC
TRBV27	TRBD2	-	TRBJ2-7	CASRLAGDFYEQYF	TGTGCCAGCAGACTAGCGGGGGACTTCTACGAGCAGTACTTC
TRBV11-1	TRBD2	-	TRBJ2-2	CASIPGLGNTGELFF	TGTGCCAGCATACCGGGACTAGGGAACACCGGGGAGCTGTTTTTT
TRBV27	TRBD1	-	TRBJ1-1	CASRTDRVQNTEAFF	TGTGCCAGCAGGACAGACAGGGTCCAGAACACTGAAGCTTTCTTT
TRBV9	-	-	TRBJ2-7	CASSVGSFPRPYEQYF	TGTGCCAGCAGCGTAGGTAGCTTCCCTCGTCCCTACGAGCAGTACTTC
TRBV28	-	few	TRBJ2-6	CASSSPGTGANVLTF	TGTGCCAGCAGCTCACCAGGGACTGGGGCCAACGTCCTGACTTTC
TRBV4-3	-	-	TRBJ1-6	CASSQDTSSYNSPLHF	TGCGCCAGCAGCCAAGATACGAGCTCCTATAATTCACCCCTCCACTTT
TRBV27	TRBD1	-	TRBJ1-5	CASSTGGGNQPQHF	TGTGCCAGCAGCACAGGGGGCGGCAATCAGCCCCAGCATTTT
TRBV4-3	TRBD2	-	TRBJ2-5	CASSQELAGGRRETQYF	TGCGCCAGCAGCCAAGAATTAGCGGGGGGCCGTAGGGAGACCCAGTACTTC
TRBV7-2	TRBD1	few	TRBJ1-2	CASSLLRGQGLQYGYTF	TGTGCCAGCAGCTTACTCCGCGGACAGGGACTCCAATATGGCTACACCTTC
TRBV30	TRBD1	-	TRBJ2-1	CAWRNTGGGYGEQFF	TGTGCCTGGAGGAATACAGGGGGCGGCTATGGTGAGCAGTTCTTC
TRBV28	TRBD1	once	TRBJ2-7	CASSLGTDYEQYF	TGTGCCAGCAGTTTGGGGACAGACTACGAGCAGTACTTC
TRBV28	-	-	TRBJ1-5	CASSAYSSNQPQHF	TGTGCCAGCAGTGCCTACAGTAGCAATCAGCCCCAGCATTTT
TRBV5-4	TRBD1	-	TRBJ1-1	CASSTRDRGQNTEAFF	TGTGCCAGCAGCACTAGGGACAGGGGACAGAACACTGAAGCTTTCTTT
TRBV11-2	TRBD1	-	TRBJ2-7	CASSFRGTGAYEQYF	TGTGCCAGCAGCTTCCGCGGGACAGGGGCCTACGAGCAGTACTTC
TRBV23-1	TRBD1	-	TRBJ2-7	CASSLRTGRFSYEQYF	TGCGCCAGCAGCCTTCGGACAGGGCGGTTCTCCTACGAGCAGTACTTC
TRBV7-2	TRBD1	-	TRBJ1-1	CASSLTGDRVPEAFF	TGTGCCAGCAGCTTAACCGGGGACAGGGTCCCTGAAGCTTTCTTT
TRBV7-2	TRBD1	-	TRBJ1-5	CASSPRTGQPQHF	TGTGCCAGCAGCCCTAGGACAGGGCAGCCCCAGCATTTT
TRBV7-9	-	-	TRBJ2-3	CSSSSFRLADTQYF	TGTTCCAGCAGCTCCTTTCGACTAGCAGATACGCAGTATTTT
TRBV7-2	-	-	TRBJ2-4	CASSLEAGLAKNIQYF	TGTGCCAGCAGCTTAGAGGCAGGGCTAGCCAAAAACATTCAGTACTTC
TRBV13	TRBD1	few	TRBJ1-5	CASSLGTGGNQPQHF	TGTGCCAGCAGCTTAGGGACAGGGGGCAATCAGCCCCAGCATTTT
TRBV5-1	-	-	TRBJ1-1	CASSWGTGTTEAFF	TGCGCCAGCTCGTGGGGTACAGGGACCACTGAAGCTTTCTTT
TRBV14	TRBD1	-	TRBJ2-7	CASSRSGGAPYEQYF	TGTGCCAGCAGTCGATCAGGGGGCGCGCCCTACGAGCAGTACTTC
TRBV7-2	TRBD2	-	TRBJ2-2	CASRPGLTNTGELFF	TGTGCCAGCAGACCGGGACTAACGAACACCGGGGAGCTGTTTTTT
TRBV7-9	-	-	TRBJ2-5	CASSPGRQIQETQYF	TGTGCCAGCAGCCCCGGCCGACAAATCCAAGAGACCCAGTACTTC
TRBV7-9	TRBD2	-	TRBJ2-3	CASSLSAGTGDTQYF	TGTGCCAGCAGCTTATCAGCGGGAACCGGAGATACGCAGTATTTT
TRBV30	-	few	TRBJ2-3	CAWSVQPGGTDTQYF	TGTGCCTGGAGTGTACAACCAGGGGGCACAGATACGCAGTATTTT
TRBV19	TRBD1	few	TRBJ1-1	CASSSNRGRRTEAFF	TGTGCCAGTAGTAGTAACAGGGGGCGCCGGACTGAAGCTTTCTTT
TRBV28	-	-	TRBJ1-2	CASSNLIQGTWYGYTF	TGTGCCAGCAGCAATTTGATACAGGGAACGTGGTATGGCTACACCTTC
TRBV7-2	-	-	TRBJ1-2	CASSPGDYGYTF	TGTGCCAGCAGCCCCGGGGACTATGGCTACACCTTC
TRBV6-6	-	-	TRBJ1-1	CASSYGLWAFF	TGTGCCAGCAGTTATGGGCTTTGGGCTTTCTTT
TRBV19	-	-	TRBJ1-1	CASSIRAGVNTEAFF	TGTGCCAGTAGTATTAGGGCGGGGGTGAACACTGAAGCTTTCTTT
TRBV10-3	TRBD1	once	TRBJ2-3	CAIRERGTASFGTDTQYF	TGTGCCATCAGGGAAAGGGGGACAGCCTCCTTCGGCACAGATACGCAGTATTTT
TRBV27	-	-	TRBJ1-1	CASSSGNTEAFF	TGTGCCAGCAGTTCAGGGAACACTGAAGCTTTCTTT
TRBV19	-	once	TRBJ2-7	CASSIATSSYEQYF	TGTGCCAGTAGTATAGCCACGAGCTCCTACGAGCAGTACTTC
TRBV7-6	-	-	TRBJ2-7	CASSLVAGNEQYF	TGTGCCAGCAGCCTAGTGGCCGGGAACGAGCAGTACTTC
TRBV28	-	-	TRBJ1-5	CASSGRGLQPQHF	TGTGCCAGCTCCGGGAGGGGCCTGCAGCCCCAGCATTTT
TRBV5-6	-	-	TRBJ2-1	CASSLDSPNEQFF	TGTGCCAGCAGCTTGGACAGTCCGAATGAGCAGTTCTTC
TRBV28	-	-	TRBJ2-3	CASAPADGVTDTQYF	TGTGCCAGCGCACCGGCTGACGGGGTGACAGATACGCAGTATTTT
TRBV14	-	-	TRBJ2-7	CASSLRGTRYEQYF	TGTGCCAGCAGCCTCAGGGGGACTCGATACGAGCAGTACTTC
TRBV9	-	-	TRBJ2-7	CASSVEGGEQYF	TGTGCCAGCAGCGTAGAAGGGGGCGAGCAGTACTTC
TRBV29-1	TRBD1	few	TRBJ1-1	CSGQGATEAFF	TGCAGCGGCCAGGGGGCCACTGAAGCTTTCTTT
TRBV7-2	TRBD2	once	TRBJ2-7	CASLGGVHSYEQYF	TGTGCCAGCCTGGGGGGGGTTCACTCCTACGAGCAGTACTTC
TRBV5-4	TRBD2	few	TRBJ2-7	CASSSGLAGYYEQYF	TGTGCCAGCAGTTCGGGACTAGCGGGATATTACGAGCAGTACTTC
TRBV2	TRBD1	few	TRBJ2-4	CASSPGGDIQYF	TGTGCCAGCAGTCCAGGGGGAGACATTCAGTACTTC